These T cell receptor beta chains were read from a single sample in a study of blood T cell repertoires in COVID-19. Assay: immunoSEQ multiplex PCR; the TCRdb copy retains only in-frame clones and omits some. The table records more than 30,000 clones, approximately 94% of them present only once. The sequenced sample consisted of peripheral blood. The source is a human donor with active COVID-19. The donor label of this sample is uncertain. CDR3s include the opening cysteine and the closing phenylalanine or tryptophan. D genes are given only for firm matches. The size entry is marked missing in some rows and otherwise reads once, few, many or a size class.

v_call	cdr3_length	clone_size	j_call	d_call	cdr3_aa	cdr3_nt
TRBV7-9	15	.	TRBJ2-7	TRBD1	CASSSGTGGFYEQYF	TGTGCCAGCAGCTCCGGGACAGGGGGGTTTTACGAGCAGTACTTC
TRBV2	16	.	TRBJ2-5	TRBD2	CASSASLAGAGETQYF	TGTGCCAGCAGCGCCTCACTAGCGGGGGCGGGAGAGACCCAGTACTTC
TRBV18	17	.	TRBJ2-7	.	CASSPVSLRVSGYEQYF	TGTGCCAGCTCACCGGTCTCATTGAGGGTCTCCGGCTACGAGCAGTACTTC
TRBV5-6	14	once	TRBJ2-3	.	CASSRGYHTDTQYF	TGTGCCAGCAGCAGAGGATATCATACAGATACGCAGTATTTT
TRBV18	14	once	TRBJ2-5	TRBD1	CASSQWDRKETQYF	TGTGCCAGCTCACAATGGGACAGGAAGGAGACCCAGTACTTC
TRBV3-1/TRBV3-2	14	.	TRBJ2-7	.	CASSHDGAAGEQYF	TGTGCCAGCAGCCACGACGGGGCGGCGGGGGAGCAGTACTTC
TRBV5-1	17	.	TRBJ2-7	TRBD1	CASSWGTGTSSSYEQYF	TGCGCCAGCAGCTGGGGGACAGGGACAAGCAGCTCCTACGAGCAGTACTTC
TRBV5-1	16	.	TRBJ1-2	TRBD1	CASSPRTGSKNYGYTF	TGCGCCAGCAGCCCCCGGACAGGATCAAAAAACTATGGCTACACCTTC
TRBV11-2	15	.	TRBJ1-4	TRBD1	CASSRFGQGSEKLFF	TGTGCCAGCAGCCGATTTGGACAGGGGTCTGAAAAACTGTTTTTT
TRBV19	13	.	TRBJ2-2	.	CASSRLNTGELFF	TGTGCCAGTAGTAGGCTGAACACCGGGGAGCTGTTTTTT
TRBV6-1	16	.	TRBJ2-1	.	CASSEKPGGAGDEQFF	TGTGCCAGCAGTGAAAAGCCTGGGGGGGCGGGGGATGAGCAGTTCTTC
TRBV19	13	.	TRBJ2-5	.	CASSIQGQETQYF	TGTGCCAGTAGTATTCAGGGGCAAGAGACCCAGTACTTC
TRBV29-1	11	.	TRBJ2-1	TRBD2	CSVGTGLAQFF	TGCAGCGTTGGGACGGGACTAGCGCAGTTCTTC
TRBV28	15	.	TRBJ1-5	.	CASSLNPGVNQPQHF	TGTGCCAGCAGTTTAAATCCAGGGGTCAATCAGCCCCAGCATTTT
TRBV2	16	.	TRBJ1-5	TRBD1	CASRITGAGNPRPQHF	TGTGCCAGCAGGATTACAGGGGCGGGTAACCCCCGGCCCCAGCATTTT
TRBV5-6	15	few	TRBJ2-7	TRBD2	CASSLVIAGGYEQYF	TGTGCCAGCAGCTTGGTAATAGCGGGAGGTTACGAGCAGTACTTC
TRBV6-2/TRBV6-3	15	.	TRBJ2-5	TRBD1	CASSYSITGGDTQYF	TGTGCCAGCAGTTACTCGATAACAGGGGGAGACACCCAGTACTTC
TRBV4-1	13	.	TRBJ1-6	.	CASSLTGDSPLHF	TGCGCCAGCAGCCTAACAGGAGATTCACCCCTCCACTTT
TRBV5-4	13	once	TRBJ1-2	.	CASSLTRTGGYTF	TGTGCCAGCAGCTTGACCAGAACGGGGGGCTACACCTTC
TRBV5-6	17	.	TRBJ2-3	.	CASSLAAVATSTDTQYF	TGTGCCAGCAGCTTGGCCGCGGTAGCGACTAGCACAGATACGCAGTATTTT
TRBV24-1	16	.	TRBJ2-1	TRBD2	CATSGTGTSTYNEQFF	TGTGCCACCAGTGGTACCGGGACTAGCACCTACAATGAGCAGTTCTTC
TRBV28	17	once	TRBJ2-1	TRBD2	CASSLRLAGVGYNEQFF	TGTGCCAGCAGTTTAAGGTTGGCGGGAGTGGGCTACAATGAGCAGTTCTTC
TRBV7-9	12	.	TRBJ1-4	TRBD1	CASSGTDEKLFF	TGTGCCAGCTCCGGGACAGATGAAAAACTGTTTTTT
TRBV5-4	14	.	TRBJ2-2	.	CASSLNSFTGELFF	TGTGCCAGCAGCTTGAACAGCTTCACCGGGGAGCTGTTTTTT
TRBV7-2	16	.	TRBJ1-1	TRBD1	CASSPRQGPTNAEAFF	TGTGCCAGCAGCCCTCGACAGGGGCCGACCAACGCTGAAGCTTTCTTT
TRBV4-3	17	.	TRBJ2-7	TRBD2	CASSPTRRASGSYEQYF	TGCGCCAGCAGCCCGACACGGCGGGCTAGCGGTTCCTACGAGCAGTACTTC
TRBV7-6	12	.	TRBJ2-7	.	CAIRAKGQGQYF	TGTGCCATTCGAGCCAAGGGGCAGGGGCAGTACTTC
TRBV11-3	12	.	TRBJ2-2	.	CASSLGTNRLFF	TGTGCCAGCAGCTTAGGGACTAATCGGCTGTTTTTT
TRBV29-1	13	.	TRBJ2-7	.	CSVESRDSYEQYF	TGCAGCGTTGAATCCCGGGACTCCTACGAGCAGTACTTC
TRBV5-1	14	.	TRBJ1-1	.	CASSLEGNRPEAFF	TGCGCCAGCAGCTTGGAGGGGAACAGGCCTGAAGCTTTCTTT
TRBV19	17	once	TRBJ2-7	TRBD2	CASSIVSGTSEPYEQYF	TGTGCCAGTAGTATAGTCTCCGGGACTAGCGAACCATACGAGCAGTACTTC
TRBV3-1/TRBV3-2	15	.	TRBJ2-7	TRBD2	CASSQVSGGSYEQYF	TGTGCCAGCAGCCAAGTTAGCGGGGGCTCCTACGAGCAGTACTTC
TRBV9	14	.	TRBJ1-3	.	CASSVANRGNTIYF	TGTGCCAGCAGCGTAGCTAACAGGGGAAACACCATATATTTT
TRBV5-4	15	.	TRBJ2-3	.	CASGRGGPRTDTQYF	TGTGCCAGCGGTAGAGGAGGCCCCCGCACAGATACGCAGTATTTT
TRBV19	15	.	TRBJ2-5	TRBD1	CASSTKQGAQETQYF	TGTGCCAGTAGTACCAAACAGGGGGCCCAAGAGACCCAGTACTTC
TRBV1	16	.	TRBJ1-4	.	CTSSLGTGVSNEKLFF	TGCACCAGCAGCCTCGGGACAGGGGTGTCTAATGAAAAACTGTTTTTT
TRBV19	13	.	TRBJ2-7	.	CASSSGDSYEQYF	TGTGCCAGTAGTTCCGGTGATTCCTACGAGCAGTACTTC
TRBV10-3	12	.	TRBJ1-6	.	CAITGEGSPLHF	TGTGCCATCACCGGGGAGGGATCACCCCTCCACTTT
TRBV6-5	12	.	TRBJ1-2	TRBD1	CARGTGVGGYTF	TGTGCCAGAGGGACAGGGGTCGGTGGCTACACCTTC
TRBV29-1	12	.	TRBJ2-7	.	CSVERGFGEQYF	TGCAGCGTTGAGAGGGGGTTTGGGGAGCAGTACTTC
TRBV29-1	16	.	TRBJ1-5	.	CSVGLGAGGSNQPQHF	TGCAGCGTTGGTTTGGGCGCGGGTGGTAGCAATCAGCCCCAGCATTTT
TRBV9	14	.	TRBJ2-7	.	CASSVDRTNREQYF	TGTGCCAGCAGCGTAGACCGGACAAACCGAGAGCAGTACTTC
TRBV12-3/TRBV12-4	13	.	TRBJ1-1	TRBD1	CASSRQGWTEAFF	TGTGCCAGCAGTAGACAGGGATGGACTGAAGCTTTCTTT
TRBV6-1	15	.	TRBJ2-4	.	CASSEMYQAKNIQYF	TGTGCCAGCAGTGAAATGTACCAGGCCAAAAACATTCAGTACTTC
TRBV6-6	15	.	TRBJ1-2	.	CASSYSQGRGDGYTF	TGTGCCAGCAGTTACTCTCAGGGGAGGGGCGATGGCTACACCTTC
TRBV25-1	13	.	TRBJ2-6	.	CASRWSGANVLTF	TGTGCCAGCCGGTGGTCTGGGGCCAACGTCCTGACTTTC
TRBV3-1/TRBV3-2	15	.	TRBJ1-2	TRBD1	CASSPTGFVNYGYTF	TGTGCCAGCAGCCCGACAGGGTTCGTGAACTATGGCTACACCTTC
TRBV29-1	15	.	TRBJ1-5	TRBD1	CSVAGTGGTNQPQHF	TGCAGCGTTGCCGGGACAGGTGGTACCAATCAGCCCCAGCATTTT